This T cell receptor beta chain was sequenced for a study of cytomegalovirus exposure and HLA in healthy donors. Germline assignment: CDR1 SNHLY and CDR2 FYNNEI. The V and J ends lost 6 bases and 2 bases respectively, with 17 bases between them. This CDR3 contains 15 residues. PCR used 60 Vbeta primers and 13 Jbeta primers. Method: immunoSEQ multiplex PCR; TCRdb's copy keeps in-frame clones and lacks some. The top ten hold roughly 2.1% of the sample, which has fewer than 200,000 clones, roughly 81% seen once. This TCR was recovered from a man younger than 35 in good health and CMV-seropositive. This rearrangement joins TRBV2 to TRBJ2-7; TRBD2 is a possible D gene (5 bases). The sequencing sample was made of PBMCs. The CDR3 region has the DNA TGTGCCAGCAGCCGAAATCCGGGATCGACCTACGAGCAGTACTTC. This translates into CASSRNPGSTYEQYF.